Listed here are 4 T cell receptor beta chains from one sample, sequenced in a study of T cell responses to AZD1222 COVID-19 vaccine. Clones were sequenced by immunoSEQ multiplex PCR, and TCRdb holds only the in-frame ones, with some missing. This table has roughly 100,000 clones, roughly 89% appearing once. The sequences come from peripheral blood, collected 28 days after the second AZD1222 dose. These receptors were taken from an adult who received the AZD1222 COVID-19 vaccine.

The chain recombines TRBV19 with TRBJ1-4; TRBD1 matches at 8 bases. This CDR3 is built from 15 residues. Trimming removed 5 bases from V and 4 bases from J; junction bases left unmatched: 6. Germline CDR1 and CDR2: LNHDA and SQIVND (reference sequence). This CDR3 reads CASSPRQGFNEKLFF. The CDR3 DNA reads as TGTGCCAGTAGTCCCCGACAGGGGTTTAATGAAAAACTGTTTTTT.

V usage is TRBV5-1 and J usage is TRBJ2-7; 8 bases line up with TRBD1. Germline values: CDR1 SGHRS, CDR2 YFSETQ. The CDR3 length is 14 residues. The J segment lost 0 bases and the V segment lost 2 bases, leaving 1 base of the junction unmatched. CDR3 region: CASSLGQGSYEQYF. The DNA of the CDR3 is TGCGCCAGCAGCTTAGGACAGGGCTCCTACGAGCAGTACTTC.

The DNA of the CDR3 is TGCGCCAGCAGCTTGGGAACGGCAGACAATGAGCAGTTCTTC. Protein sequence: CASSLGTADNEQFF. The gene calls are TRBV5-1 and TRBJ2-1; D call uncertain. The V gene's germline CDR1 is SGHRS and CDR2 YFSETQ. V was clipped by 0 bases and J by 5 bases, with 9 bases between them. This CDR3 comprises 14 residues.

V is TRBV4-3 and J is TRBJ2-7; the match to TRBD2 covers 8 bases. This CDR3 spans 16 amino acids. CDR1 LGHNA and CDR2 YSLEER come from the germline V gene. V was pared by 0 bases and J by 6 bases, with 10 bases of the junction left unmatched. CDR3 loop: CASSQDLTGGPGEQYF. CDR3 nucleotide sequence: TGCGCCAGCAGCCAAGATTTAACGGGAGGGCCAGGCGAGCAGTACTTC.